The entry below gives a single T cell receptor beta chain sequence along with its context. The record originates from a study of blood T cell repertoires in COVID-19. Germline V gene sequence: CDR1 SQVTM, CDR2 ANQGSEA. Trimming cost V 4 bases and J 2 bases, with 13 bases left between them. This CDR3 has 14 amino acids. Study members were between roughly 18 and 90 years old and lived in some 26 US regions. Researchers sorted participants into cohorts using their self-reported clinical history. This table comes from immunoSEQ multiplex PCR, and its TCRdb copy is limited to in-frame clones, with some not included. Counted here are a few hundred thousand clones, roughly 85% occurring once; the ten biggest clones make up about 7%.

V is TRBV29-1 and J is TRBJ2-3; D perhaps matches TRBD2 (6 bases). The sequence derives from a woman in her forties or fifties who had been exposed to COVID-19. Specimen: PBMCs or T cells enriched from blood (not recorded which). This CDR3 reads CSVAVGGVTDTQYF. Here the CDR3 DNA reads TGCAGCGTTGCTGTGGGCGGGGTCACAGATACGCAGTATTTT.